The rows below give T cell receptor beta chains drawn from one sample of a study of technical replicates of blood from several donors. Assay used: immunoSEQ multiplex PCR; TCRdb lists only in-frame clones, some missing. The data contain about 16,000 clones, roughly nine tenths of them seen just once; the ten biggest clones take up 11%. The sequenced sample consisted of PBMCs. These receptors all come from a human donor in good health. CDR3s include the opening cysteine and the closing phenylalanine or tryptophan. The D gene is left open where the match is weak. Size tells how often a clone was seen (once, few, many) or the class of an expanded clone, and some rows leave it out.

size	J	D	V	DNA	CDR3
.	TRBJ2-6	.	TRBV7-9	TGTGCCAGCAGCCTACAGGGAACTGGGGCCAACGTCCTGACTTTC	CASSLQGTGANVLTF
.	TRBJ2-1	TRBD2	TRBV7-3	TGTGCCAGCAGCCCTTCTAGCGGAGCCGGTAGTGAGCAGTTCTTC	CASSPSSGAGSEQFF
.	TRBJ2-5	TRBD2	TRBV7-8	TGTGCCAGCAGCCGGACTAGCGGAGAGACCCAGTACTTC	CASSRTSGETQYF
.	TRBJ1-1	.	TRBV6-5	TGTGCCAGCAGCCGACTAGAGAACACTGAAGCTTTCTTT	CASSRLENTEAFF
.	TRBJ2-7	TRBD2	TRBV7-9	TGTGCCAGCAGCTTAGATGGCCTAGCGGGAGTAGGCGAGCAGTACTTC	CASSLDGLAGVGEQYF
.	TRBJ2-3	TRBD2	TRBV7-6	TGTGCCAGCAGCTTAGCGGCCGGGACTAGGGGGACAGATACGCAGTATTTT	CASSLAAGTRGTDTQYF
few	TRBJ1-2	.	TRBV6-6	TGTGCCAGCAGCCCTGGGGGCCAACAGGGACCCTATGGCTACACCTTC	CASSPGGQQGPYGYTF
.	TRBJ2-3	.	TRBV6-5	TGTGCCAGCAGTTACTCGCGGGAATCACTCACAGATACGCAGTATTTT	CASSYSRESLTDTQYF
.	TRBJ2-1	TRBD2	TRBV19	TGTGCCAGTACCGAGCGGACTAGCGGGAGTTACAATGAGCAGTTCTTC	CASTERTSGSYNEQFF
.	TRBJ2-7	.	TRBV7-3	TGTGCCAGCAGCTTATCGAGTGGAGGCGAGCAGTACTTC	CASSLSSGGEQYF
.	TRBJ2-7	.	TRBV5-1	TGCGCCAGCAGCTTGGGGCAGATAGCAACCTACGAGCAGTACTTC	CASSLGQIATYEQYF
.	TRBJ2-3	TRBD2	TRBV18	TGTGCCAGCTCACCACAAGGGAGGGGCTCTAGCACAGATACGCAGTATTTT	CASSPQGRGSSTDTQYF
.	TRBJ1-3	TRBD1	TRBV18	TGTGCCAGCTCACTCACAGGGGCCGGAAACACCATATATTTT	CASSLTGAGNTIYF
.	TRBJ1-5	.	TRBV6-4	TGTGCCAGCAGTGACGAGGTGTTAGGTCAGCCCCAGCATTTT	CASSDEVLGQPQHF
.	TRBJ2-1	TRBD2	TRBV7-9	TGTGCCAGCAGCTTAGGAGTAGCGGGAGGGGACAATGAGCAGTTCTTC	CASSLGVAGGDNEQFF
.	TRBJ2-7	TRBD2	TRBV15	TGTGCCACCAGCAGATCGGGGACTAGCGGGATCTACGAGCAGTACTTC	CATSRSGTSGIYEQYF
few	TRBJ1-5	.	TRBV30	TGTGCCTGGAGTACGCTATTTAGCAATCAGCCCCAGCATTTT	CAWSTLFSNQPQHF
.	TRBJ2-7	.	TRBV13	TGTGCCAGCAGCTTAAAGGATTGGCGGGACTCCTCCTACGAGCAGTACTTC	CASSLKDWRDSSYEQYF
.	TRBJ2-2	TRBD1	TRBV14	TGTGCCAGCAGCCAGCTGGGACAGGGGACCGGGGAGCTGTTTTTT	CASSQLGQGTGELFF
.	TRBJ1-2	TRBD1	TRBV19	TGTGCCAGTAGTCCGACAGGGTCACGCTACACCTTC	CASSPTGSRYTF
.	TRBJ2-3	.	TRBV5-5	TGTGCCAGCAGCTTGGTACTAGCCTATGAAGATACGCAGTATTTT	CASSLVLAYEDTQYF
.	TRBJ1-1	.	TRBV10-1	TGCGCCAGCAGTGAGTCTCGATACGCCTATAGGGGAACTGAAGCTTTCTTT	CASSESRYAYRGTEAFF
once	TRBJ2-7	.	TRBV4-2	TGTGCCAGCAGCCAAGATTCCGGGACACGAAGCTACGAGCAGTACTTC	CASSQDSGTRSYEQYF
.	TRBJ2-2	TRBD1	TRBV28	TGTGCCAGCAGTCCTCTGACAGGGTACACCGGGGAGCTGTTTTTT	CASSPLTGYTGELFF
.	TRBJ2-1	.	TRBV28	TGTGCCAGCAGTTTGGATAGCGTGAGCTCCTACAATGAGCAGTTCTTC	CASSLDSVSSYNEQFF
few	TRBJ2-2	.	TRBV7-2	TGTGCCAGCAGTTTAGGGCCTCCGGGAGTTTCCGGGGAGCTGTTTTTT	CASSLGPPGVSGELFF
.	TRBJ2-7	.	TRBV18	TGTGCCAGCTCAGCGTGGCCGGGACAAGAGGACGAGCAGTACTTC	CASSAWPGQEDEQYF
.	TRBJ2-5	TRBD2	TRBV7-2	TGTGCCAGCAGCAAAACTAGCGGGTCGGAGACCCAGTACTTC	CASSKTSGSETQYF
few	TRBJ2-1	.	TRBV18	TGTGCCAGCTCACCACCGGGCGAGTTTGGTAATGAGCAGTTCTTC	CASSPPGEFGNEQFF
.	TRBJ2-5	TRBD2	TRBV7-3	TGTGCCAGCAGCTCTATAGCGGGAGGGCCGGGGGAGACCCAGTACTTC	CASSSIAGGPGETQYF
medium-sized	TRBJ1-1	.	TRBV20-1	TGCAAGGAGCCCGATAAAAAAGCTTTCTTT	CKEPDKKAFF
.	TRBJ1-1	.	TRBV2	TGTGCCAGCAGGGGACACCAGAACACTGAAGCTTTCTTT	CASRGHQNTEAFF
.	TRBJ2-5	TRBD2	TRBV7-2	TGTGCCAGCAGCTTGGGACTAGCGGATCCGGGGGAGACCCAGTACTTC	CASSLGLADPGETQYF
.	TRBJ1-1	.	TRBV11-2	TGTGCCAGCAGCTTAGAAGCAGACATGAACACTGAAGCTTTCTTT	CASSLEADMNTEAFF
.	TRBJ1-5	.	TRBV18	TGTGCCAGCTCACCAAAGAGTGTGAGTGGTGGTCAGCCCCAGCATTTT	CASSPKSVSGGQPQHF
.	TRBJ1-2	.	TRBV7-8	TGTGCCAGCAGGCCTACAGGGTCGGATGGCTACACCTTC	CASRPTGSDGYTF
.	TRBJ2-1	TRBD2	TRBV6-5	TGTGCCAGCAGTTACTCCGGGACTAGCGCCGAGCAGTTCTTC	CASSYSGTSAEQFF
.	TRBJ2-1	TRBD2	TRBV2	TGTGCCAGCAGTACGACTAGCGGGAGTAGGAATGAGCAGTTCTTC	CASSTTSGSRNEQFF
.	TRBJ2-5	.	TRBV18	TGTGCCAGCTCACCTAAAGCTACGCTTGTGGAGACCCAGTACTTC	CASSPKATLVETQYF
.	TRBJ2-7	.	TRBV27	TGTGCCAGCAGTTGGACCTCACGGGATCCCGAGCAGTACTTC	CASSWTSRDPEQYF
.	TRBJ2-7	TRBD2	TRBV5-1	TGCGCCAGCAGCTTGGCGGCTAGCGGGAGGTACGAGCAGTACTTC	CASSLAASGRYEQYF
.	TRBJ2-7	.	TRBV18	TGTGCCAGCTCGAGTAGAGGTGTAGGCTCCTACGAGCAGTACTTC	CASSSRGVGSYEQYF
few	TRBJ2-7	TRBD1	TRBV5-1	TGCGCCAGCAGCTTGGGACAGGGAAGCTCCTACGAGCAGTACTTC	CASSLGQGSSYEQYF
.	TRBJ2-1	TRBD1	TRBV7-3	TGTGCCAGCAGCTTCGGGACAGCCGAGCAGTTCTTC	CASSFGTAEQFF
once	TRBJ1-2	TRBD1	TRBV27	TGTGCCAGCAGTCGCGGAGGGGGCCCCGCCCTCACAGATGGCTACACCTTC	CASSRGGGPALTDGYTF
.	TRBJ2-5	TRBD1	TRBV19	TGTGCCAGTAGTATAGGACAGGGGGTGGAGACCCAGTACTTC	CASSIGQGVETQYF
.	TRBJ2-7	TRBD1	TRBV5-1	TGCGCCAGCAGCTGGGGACAGGGCTACGAGCAGTACTTC	CASSWGQGYEQYF
.	TRBJ1-1	.	TRBV21-1	TGTGCCAGCAGCAAAGTCGTGAGGGTGAGGTGGAAAGCTTTCTTT	CASSKVVRVRWKAFF
.	TRBJ2-1	TRBD1	TRBV7-9	TGTGCCAGCAGTCTATCAACAGGGGCCCCCTCCTACAATGAGCAGTTCTTC	CASSLSTGAPSYNEQFF
.	TRBJ2-5	TRBD1	TRBV6-5	TGTGCCAGCAGTCTTGGGACAGCCACGCCAGAGACCCAGTACTTC	CASSLGTATPETQYF
.	TRBJ2-1	.	TRBV7-8	TGTGCCAGCAGCGCAACTAGCTACAATGAGCAGTTCTTC	CASSATSYNEQFF
.	TRBJ1-1	TRBD1	TRBV5-1	TGCGCCAGCAGTACTTGGCAGGGGGATGGGACTGAAGCTTTCTTT	CASSTWQGDGTEAFF